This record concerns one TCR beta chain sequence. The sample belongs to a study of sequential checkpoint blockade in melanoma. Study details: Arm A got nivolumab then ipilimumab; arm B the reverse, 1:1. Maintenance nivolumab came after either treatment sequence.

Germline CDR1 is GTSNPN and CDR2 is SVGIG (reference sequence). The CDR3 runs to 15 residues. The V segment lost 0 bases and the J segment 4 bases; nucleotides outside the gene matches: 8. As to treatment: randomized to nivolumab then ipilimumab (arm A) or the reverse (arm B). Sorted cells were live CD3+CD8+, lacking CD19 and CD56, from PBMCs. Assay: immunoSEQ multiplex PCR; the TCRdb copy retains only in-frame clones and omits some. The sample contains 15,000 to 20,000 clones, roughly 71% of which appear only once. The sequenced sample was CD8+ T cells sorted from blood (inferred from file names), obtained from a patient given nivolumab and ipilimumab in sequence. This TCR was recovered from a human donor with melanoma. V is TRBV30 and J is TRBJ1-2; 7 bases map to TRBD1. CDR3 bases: TGTGCCTGGAGTGTACTTGGGGACAGCCTCTATGGCTACACCTTC. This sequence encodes CAWSVLGDSLYGYTF.